The following is a T cell receptor beta chain sequence with its context. Original methodology: Using reference gene primer amplification, nucleated cell counts were estimated. Method: immunoSEQ multiplex PCR; TCRdb's copy keeps in-frame clones and lacks some. V and J calls plus clone size are reproduced from that table; the DNA served to infer D and trimming. In the table there are under 250,000 clones, about nine tenths of which are singletons. The data belong to a study of blood T cell repertoires in COVID-19. Study overall: The United States, Italy and Spain supplied acute and convalescent COVID-19 samples. The cDNA or gDNA used as material had been derived from T cells, B-cell-depleted T cells, or PBMCs.

The germline V gene encodes CDR1 SGHTA and CDR2 FQGTGA. Trimming cost V 0 bases and J 5 bases; bases outside gene matches: 3. The CDR3 consists of 14 residues. The rearrangement uses TRBV7-3 and TRBJ2-7, with 8 bases matching TRBD2. The sequencing input was peripheral blood. This TCR came from a man in his sixties who had recovered from COVID-19. Here the CDR3 reads CASSLTGRADEQYF. The CDR3 DNA follows: TGTGCCAGCAGCTTAACCGGGAGGGCCGACGAGCAGTACTTC.